The 10 T cell receptor beta chains below were found in one sample sequenced in a study of cytomegalovirus exposure and HLA in healthy donors. This PCR relied on a set of 60 Vbeta primers and 13 Jbeta primers. Profiled with immunoSEQ multiplex PCR; TCRdb holds only in-frame clones, not every one. The sample consists of some 190,000 clones, roughly 85% of them appearing once. The sequenced sample was PBMCs. Source of these receptors: a boy aged 2 to 9 in good health and CMV-seronegative.

V usage is TRBV19 and J usage is TRBJ2-5; D call uncertain. V was trimmed by 11 bases and J by 4 bases, leaving 11 bases between them. From germline, CDR1 is LNHDA and CDR2 SQIVND (reference sequence). The CDR3 has 11 residues. CDR3 nucleotides: TGTGCCCCACCACCGGGAGAGACCCAGTACTTC. The encoded protein is CAPPPGETQYF.

The chain couples TRBV30 to TRBJ1-5, with 9 bases fitting TRBD1. V lost 5 bases to trimming and J lost 4 bases; unmatched junction nucleotides: 0. Per germline, CDR1 GTSNPN and CDR2 SVGIG (reference sequence). The CDR3 is 12 amino acids. Written as DNA, the CDR3 is TGTGCCTGGGGGACAGGGAATCAGCCCCAGCATTTT. Its translation: CAWGTGNQPQHF.

This chain links TRBV10-2 with TRBJ2-3; D remains unclear. Per the germline V gene, CDR1 is WSHSY and CDR2 is SAAADI. V gave up 0 bases and J gave up 0 bases, with 19 bases separating them. CDR3 length equals 19 residues. The DNA of the CDR3 is TGCGCCAGCAGTGAGTCTCCCTTCGATTTAGCACCGAGCACAGATACGCAGTATTTT. It is translated as CASSESPFDLAPSTDTQYF.

This chain joins TRBV2 and TRBJ1-2; 7 bases fit TRBD1. Germline V lookup: CDR1 SNHLY, CDR2 FYNNEI. J lost 3 bases, V lost 4 bases, and 5 bases had no gene match. The CDR3 spans 14 residues. The CDR3 spells CASSGQGGDYGYTF. Here the CDR3 DNA reads TGTGCCAGCAGTGGACAGGGCGGCGACTATGGCTACACCTTC.

The rearrangement links TRBV6-4 to TRBJ2-1; TRBD2 matches 8 bases. Germline V gene lookup returns CDR1 MRHNA and CDR2 SNTAGT. Trimming at V came to 6 bases and at J to 8 bases, leaving 9 bases not matched to a gene. The CDR3 length is 14 residues. CDR3 residues: CASSPEGAGDEQFF. Written as DNA, the CDR3 is TGTGCCAGCAGCCCCGAGGGAGCGGGGGATGAGCAGTTCTTC.

This chain connects TRBV13 to TRBJ2-3; 8 bases line up with TRBD2. This CDR3 is built from 17 residues. From germline, CDR1 is PRHDT and CDR2 FYEKMQ (reference sequence). After removal of 1 base from V and 2 bases from J, the junction contained 8 bases not matched to a gene. CDR3 coding DNA: TGTGCCAGCAGCTTAGAGCGGGTAGCGGGACCCACAGATACGCAGTATTTT. Residues: CASSLERVAGPTDTQYF. Based on the CDR3 plus reference TRBV13 and TRBJ2-3, the full variable domain is AAGVIQSPRHLIKEKRETATLKCYPIPRHDTVYWYQQGPGQDPQFLISFYEKMQSDKGSIPDRFSAQQFSDYHSELNMSSLELGDSALYFCASSLERVAGPTDTQYFGPGTRLTVL.

J is TRBJ2-3 and V is TRBV9; TRBD2 aligns across 10 bases. V dropped 0 bases and J dropped 2; count of bases not matched to a gene: 6. The CDR3 sequence is 17 residues long. Germline-derived CDR1 and CDR2 are SGDLS and YYNGEE. Here the CDR3 reads CASSVGPSGRLTDTQYF. CDR3 bases: TGTGCCAGCAGCGTAGGTCCTAGCGGGAGACTCACAGATACGCAGTATTTT.

The chain joins TRBV7-6 to TRBJ2-4; 9 bases are shared with TRBD1. The CDR3 length is 15 residues. Germline V gene data show CDR1 as SGHVS and CDR2 as FNYEAQ. Trimming took 6 bases from V and 7 from J; bases not matched to a gene: 10. The CDR3, as DNA: TGTGCCAGCAGTTTGGGGACAGACAGGGGGAACATTCAGTACTTC. Protein sequence: CASSLGTDRGNIQYF.

With respect to this clone: Distinct nucleotide sequences in the sample also encode this CDR3. The chain employs TRBV2 and TRBJ1-1, with TRBD1 matching 8 bases. In germline, CDR1 is SNHLY, CDR2 FYNNEI. The junction had 7 bases not matched to a gene; V was cut back by 5 bases and J by 5 bases. The CDR3 has 14 residues. Here the CDR3 DNA reads TGTGCCAGCAGTCAGGGGGCGGGAGGGACTGAAGCTTTCTTT. Its translation: CASSQGAGGTEAFF. The variable domain in full, with the rest retrieved from reference TRBV2 and TRBJ1-1, is EPEVTQTPSHQVTQMGQEVILRCVPISNHLYFYWYRQILGQKVEFLVSFYNNEISEKSEIFDDQFSVERPDGSNFTLKIRSTKLEDSAMYFCASSQGAGGTEAFFGQGTRLTVV.

The chain has TRBV6-1 and TRBJ1-5; possibly TRBD1 for D (5 bases). CDR1 is MNHNS and CDR2 is SASEGT in the germline V gene. V lost 8 bases, J lost 4 bases, and 18 bases lay in between. The CDR3 sequence is 15 residues long. The CDR3 spells CASGPVGVGNQPQHF. The CDR3 coding sequence is TGTGCCAGCGGTCCTGTAGGGGTGGGTAATCAGCCCCAGCATTTT.